The 22 T cell receptor beta chains given below trace back to one sample, sequenced in a study of blood T cell repertoires in COVID-19. The protocol was immunoSEQ multiplex PCR, while the TCRdb copy is restricted to in-frame clones and leaves out a portion. The sample lists 250,000 to 300,000 clones, around 90% occurring once. Sequences were obtained from peripheral blood. The receptor source for this set is a man between 45 and 60 years old with acute or convalescent COVID-19.

The chain joins TRBV3-1 (or the pseudogene TRBV3-2) to TRBJ1-2; D gene ambiguous. V dropped 5 bases and J dropped 7 bases, with 14 bases sitting between them. Looked up from germline, CDR1 is LGHDT and CDR2 is YNNKEL (reference sequence). The CDR3 covers 13 residues. CDR3 residues: CASSAGAMAGYTF. DNA for the CDR3: TGTGCCAGCAGCGCAGGTGCGATGGCTGGCTACACCTTC.

This chain connects TRBV5-1 to TRBJ2-1; TRBD1 agrees at 9 bases. The germline V gene encodes CDR1 SGHRS and CDR2 YFSETQ. The V segment lost 2 bases and the J segment 4 bases; nucleotides outside the gene matches: 4. This CDR3 comprises 15 residues. Here the CDR3 reads CASSLQGAGYNEQFF. CDR3 coding DNA: TGCGCCAGCAGCTTACAGGGGGCTGGTTACAATGAGCAGTTCTTC.

This chain joins TRBV5-6 and TRBJ1-1; 7 bases match TRBD1. The junction had 12 bases not matched to a gene; V was cut back by 4 bases and J by 3 bases. Per germline, CDR1 SGHDT and CDR2 YYEEEE. CDR3 size: 16 residues. CDR3 nucleotide sequence: TGTGCCAGCAGCAAGGGGCCTATACAGGGGTACACTGAAGCTTTCTTT. Its translation is CASSKGPIQGYTEAFF. The full variable domain, completed using reference TRBV5-6 and TRBJ1-1, is DAGVTQSPTHLIKTRGQQVTLRCSPKSGHDTVSWYQQALGQGPQFIFQYYEEEERQRGNFPDRFSGHQFPNYSSELNVNALLLGDSALYLCASSKGPIQGYTEAFFGQGTRLTVV.

The genes are TRBV6-5 and TRBJ1-2; no definite D call. The CDR3 consists of 14 residues. Germline loops: CDR1 MNHEY, CDR2 SVGAGI. V was clipped by 2 bases and J by 7 bases, with 14 bases between them. CDR3 sequence: CASSYTSGLRGYTF. The CDR3 region has the DNA TGTGCCAGCAGTTACACCTCTGGACTACGTGGCTACACCTTC.

The chain carries TRBV11-3 and TRBJ2-1; 8 bases line up with TRBD2. The junction had 4 bases not matched to a gene; V was cut back by 2 bases and J by 4 bases. The CDR3 consists of 15 residues. Germline V lookup: CDR1 SGHNT, CDR2 YENEEA. CDR3 sequence reads: CASSLRGGKYNEQFF. The DNA of the CDR3 is TGTGCCAGCAGCTTACGGGGGGGGAAGTACAATGAGCAGTTCTTC.

The rearrangement links TRBV19 to TRBJ2-2, with 8 positions matching TRBD1. V was pared by 5 bases and J by 6 bases, with 8 bases of the junction left unmatched. The germline CDR1 and CDR2 sequences are LNHDA and SQIVND (reference sequence). The CDR3 is 15 residues long. The CDR3 DNA reads as TGTGCCAGTAGTCCCCCCAGGGGGCTACCCGGGGAGCTGTTTTTT. Translation gives CASSPPRGLPGELFF.

This chain uses TRBV5-5 with TRBJ2-7, with 12 positions matching TRBD1. Trimming took 2 bases from V and 3 from J; bases not matched to a gene: 6. Germline assignment: CDR1 SGHKS and CDR2 YYEKEE (reference sequence). The CDR3 is made up of 16 amino acids. The CDR3 reads CASSFTGTGGIYEQYF. The CDR3 DNA reads as TGTGCCAGCAGCTTCACCGGGACAGGGGGCATCTACGAGCAGTACTTC. Filled out from reference TRBV5-5 and TRBJ2-7, the complete variable domain reads DAGVTQSPTHLIKTRGQQVTLRCSPISGHKSVSWYQQVLGQGPQFIFQYYEKEERGRGNFPDRFSARQFPNYSSELNVNALLLGDSALYLCASSFTGTGGIYEQYFGPGTRLTVT.

The V gene is TRBV6-4, the J gene TRBJ1-5, with 10 bases matching TRBD1. Germline V gene data show CDR1 as MRHNA and CDR2 as SNTAGT. This CDR3 is built from 19 residues. J was trimmed by 0 bases and V by 7 bases; bases with no gene match: 15. The CDR3 sequence is CASNPFMGQGNPSNQPQHF. The CDR3, as DNA: TGTGCCAGCAACCCTTTTATGGGACAGGGGAACCCTAGCAATCAGCCCCAGCATTTT.

The J gene is TRBJ2-2, the V gene TRBV27; the D gene is possibly TRBD2 (7 bases). The CDR3 is made up of 15 amino acids. V was clipped by 4 bases and J by 6 bases, with 15 bases between them. The germline V gene encodes CDR1 MNHEY and CDR2 SMNVEV (reference sequence). CDR3 in DNA: TGTGCCAGCAGTTCCAATTTCGGGGGGCCCGGGGAGCTGTTTTTT. Its protein product is CASSSNFGGPGELFF.

This chain joins TRBV10-3 and TRBJ2-3, with unresolved D. The ends were cut back, 5 bases at V and 0 bases at J, with 6 bases in the middle. Germline loops: CDR1 ENHRY, CDR2 SYGVKD. The CDR3 runs 13 residues. The CDR3 DNA follows: TGTGCCATCAGTCTCGCGAGCACAGATACGCAGTATTTT. Translation: CAISLASTDTQYF.

The CDR3 DNA is TGTGCCAGCAGAGTAGCGGATACGCAGTATTTT. Its translation: CASRVADTQYF. The genes are TRBV6-5 and TRBJ2-3; TRBD2 is a possible D gene (5 bases). In germline, CDR1 is MNHEY, CDR2 SVGAGI. V gave up 6 bases and J gave up 6 bases, with 7 bases separating them. This CDR3 comprises 11 residues.

The chain has TRBV10-3 and TRBJ2-5, with TRBD2 identical over 10 bases. The CDR3 is 16 residues long. The trim removed 1 base at V and 4 bases at J, leaving 6 bases unmatched. Per the germline V gene, CDR1 is ENHRY and CDR2 is SYGVKD. CDR3 residues: CAISELSGGARETQYF. The CDR3 nucleotides read TGTGCCATCAGTGAGTTAAGCGGGGGGGCCAGAGAGACCCAGTACTTC.

The gene calls are TRBV2 and TRBJ1-2, with D tentatively TRBD1 (6 bases). Germline values: CDR1 SNHLY, CDR2 FYNNEI. V dropped 7 bases and J dropped 6 bases, with 12 bases sitting between them. This CDR3 contains 12 residues. As DNA, the CDR3 is TGTGCCAGCACCACAGGGCGACATGGCTACACCTTC. Translating gives CASTTGRHGYTF.

The rearrangement links TRBV10-3 to TRBJ1-1; D is undetermined. From germline, CDR1 is ENHRY and CDR2 SYGVKD. The CDR3 spans 11 residues. With 8 bases removed from V and 7 bases from J, the gap between germline ends came to 11 bases. The CDR3: CAIGEPREAFF. The CDR3 DNA follows: TGTGCCATCGGGGAGCCCCGTGAAGCTTTCTTT.

The chain has TRBV18 and TRBJ1-4; possibly TRBD1 for D (5 bases). V was clipped by 3 bases and J by 0 bases, with 11 bases between them. Germline V lookup: CDR1 KGHSH, CDR2 LQKENI. The CDR3 covers 16 residues. In DNA form, the CDR3 reads TGTGCCAGCTCACCCGTGGGGGGGACAACTAATGAAAAACTGTTTTTT. Translated, it gives CASSPVGGTTNEKLFF.

This sequence joins TRBV3-1 (or the pseudogene TRBV3-2) and TRBJ2-5, with TRBD2 identical over 7 bases. With 8 bases clipped from V and 5 bases from J, the junction kept 11 bases outside the gene matches. This CDR3 has 14 amino acids. In germline, CDR1 is LGHDT, CDR2 YNNKEL (reference sequence). CDR3 region: CASRGGSGTETQYF. CDR3 nucleotide sequence: TGTGCCAGCCGCGGGGGAAGTGGTACGGAGACCCAGTACTTC.

V usage is TRBV7-3 and J usage is TRBJ2-7; perhaps TRBD2 as D (6 bases). Germline CDR1 reads SGHTA; CDR2 reads FQGTGA. The length of the CDR3 is 16 residues. The V end was cut by 1 base, the J end by 3 bases, with 16 bases between. For the CDR3, the DNA is TGTGCCAGCAGCTTAAACGGAGGTGGGGGGAACTACGAGCAGTACTTC. It translates to CASSLNGGGGNYEQYF.

This clone was seen more than once but under ten times. The V call is TRBV6-5, the J call TRBJ2-7, with TRBD2 identical over 7 bases. The CDR3 totals 15 residues. CDR1 is MNHEY, CDR2 SVGAGI, per germline. J lost 2 bases, V lost 5 bases, and 9 bases had no gene match. CDR3 DNA: TGTGCCAGCAGTACCCTAGCGGATTCTACCTACGAGCAGTACTTC. This codes for CASSTLADSTYEQYF.

The rearrangement links TRBV11-2 to TRBJ2-6; maybe TRBD1 (6 bases). Germline loops: CDR1 SGHAT, CDR2 FQNNGV. The germline V and J ends were trimmed by 7 bases and 3 bases, with 10 bases remaining between them. The CDR3 is 14 residues long. CDR3 residues: CASTRTVGANVLTF. DNA for the CDR3: TGTGCCAGCACCCGGACAGTTGGGGCCAACGTCCTGACTTTC.

This clone was observed a handful of times. The V call is TRBV29-1, the J call TRBJ1-2; 7 bases are a match to TRBD1. The CDR3 length is 11 residues. CDR1 is SQVTM and CDR2 is ANQGSEA in the germline V gene. The CDR3, as DNA: TGCGGCACTGGACAGGCAAGGGGCTACACCTTC. Protein product: CGTGQARGYTF.

This chain joins TRBV3-1 (or the pseudogene TRBV3-2) and TRBJ1-2; possible D gene TRBD1, 5 bases. Germline lookup yields CDR1 LGHDT and CDR2 YNNKEL (reference sequence). V lost 7 bases, J lost 4 bases, and 10 bases lay in between. This CDR3 spans 12 amino acids. The CDR3 spells CASKSGGYGYTF. The CDR3 DNA follows: TGTGCCAGCAAATCCGGGGGCTATGGCTACACCTTC.

CDR3 loop: CASSLAPDMFYEQYF. The CDR3 coding sequence is TGCGCCAGCAGCTTGGCCCCCGACATGTTCTACGAGCAGTACTTC. The chain joins TRBV5-1 to TRBJ2-7; D is uncertain. V lost 0 bases and J lost 3, with 13 bases in between. Per germline, CDR1 SGHRS and CDR2 YFSETQ. CDR3 size: 15 residues.